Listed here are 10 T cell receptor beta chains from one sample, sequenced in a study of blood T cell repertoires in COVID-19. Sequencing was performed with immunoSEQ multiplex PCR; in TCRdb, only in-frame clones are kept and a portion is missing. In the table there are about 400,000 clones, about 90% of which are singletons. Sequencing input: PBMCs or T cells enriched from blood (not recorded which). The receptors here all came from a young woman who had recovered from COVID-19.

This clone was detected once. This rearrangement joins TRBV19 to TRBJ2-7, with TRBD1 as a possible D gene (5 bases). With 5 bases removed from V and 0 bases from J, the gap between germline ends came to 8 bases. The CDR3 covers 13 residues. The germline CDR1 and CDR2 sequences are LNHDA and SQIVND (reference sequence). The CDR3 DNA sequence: TGTGCCAGTAGTGCAGGGATCTCCTACGAGCAGTACTTC. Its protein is CASSAGISYEQYF. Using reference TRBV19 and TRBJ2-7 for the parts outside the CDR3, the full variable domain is DGGITQSPKYLFRKEGQNVTLSCEQNLNHDAMYWYRQDPGQGLRLIYYSQIVNDFQKGDIAEGYSVSREKKESFPLTVTSAQKNPTAFYLCASSAGISYEQYFGPGTRLTVT.

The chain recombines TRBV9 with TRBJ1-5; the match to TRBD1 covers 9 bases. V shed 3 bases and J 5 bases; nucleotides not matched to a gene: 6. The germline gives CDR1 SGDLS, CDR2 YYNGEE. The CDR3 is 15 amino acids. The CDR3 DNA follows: TGTGCCAGCAGCGCGAGCGGGACAGGGTATCAGCCCCAGCATTTT. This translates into CASSASGTGYQPQHF.

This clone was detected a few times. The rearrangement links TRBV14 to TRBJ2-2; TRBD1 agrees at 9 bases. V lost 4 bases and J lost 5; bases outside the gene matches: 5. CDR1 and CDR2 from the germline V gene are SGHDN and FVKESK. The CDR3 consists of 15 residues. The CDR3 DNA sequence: TGTGCCAGCAGCCCGAGGACAGGGGAAACCGGGGAGCTGTTTTTT. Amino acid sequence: CASSPRTGETGELFF.

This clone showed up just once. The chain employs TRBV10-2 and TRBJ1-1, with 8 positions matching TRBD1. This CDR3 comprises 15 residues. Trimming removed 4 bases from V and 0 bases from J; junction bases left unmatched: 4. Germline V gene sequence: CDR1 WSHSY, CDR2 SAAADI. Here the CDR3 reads CASSGTGNLNTEAFF. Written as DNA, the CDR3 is TGCGCCAGCAGTGGGACAGGGAACTTGAACACTGAAGCTTTCTTT.

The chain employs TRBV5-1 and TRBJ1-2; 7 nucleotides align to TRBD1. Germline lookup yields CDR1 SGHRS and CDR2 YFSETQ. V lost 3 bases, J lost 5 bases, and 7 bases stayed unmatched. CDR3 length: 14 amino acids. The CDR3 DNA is TGCGCCAGCAGCTATGACAGGGTAGAGTATGGCTACACCTTC. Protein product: CASSYDRVEYGYTF.

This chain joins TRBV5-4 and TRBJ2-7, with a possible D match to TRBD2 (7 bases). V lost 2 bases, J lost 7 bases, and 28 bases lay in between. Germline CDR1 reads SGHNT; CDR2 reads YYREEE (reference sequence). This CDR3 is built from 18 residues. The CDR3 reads CASSLGPTAGALKREQYF. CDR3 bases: TGTGCCAGCAGCTTAGGCCCTACGGCGGGGGCTCTTAAACGTGAGCAGTACTTC.

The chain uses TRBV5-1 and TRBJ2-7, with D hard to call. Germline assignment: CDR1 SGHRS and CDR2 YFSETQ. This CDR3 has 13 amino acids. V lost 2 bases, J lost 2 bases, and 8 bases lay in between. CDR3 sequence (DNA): TGCGCCAGCAGCTTTCACTTCCCCTACGAGCAGTACTTC. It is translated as CASSFHFPYEQYF.

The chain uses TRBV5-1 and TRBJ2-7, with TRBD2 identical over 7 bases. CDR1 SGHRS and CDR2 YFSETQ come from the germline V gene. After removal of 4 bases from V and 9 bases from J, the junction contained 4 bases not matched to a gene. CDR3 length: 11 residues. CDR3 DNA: TGCGCCAGCAGCCGGGGGAGGGGGCAGTACTTC. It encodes CASSRGRGQYF.

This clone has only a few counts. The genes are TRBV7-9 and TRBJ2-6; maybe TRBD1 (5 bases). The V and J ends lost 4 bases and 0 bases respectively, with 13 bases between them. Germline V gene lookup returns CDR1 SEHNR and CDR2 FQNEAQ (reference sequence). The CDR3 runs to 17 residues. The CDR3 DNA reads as TGTGCCAGCAGCTCGGACACAGGCCGCTCTGGGGCCAACGTCCTGACTTTC. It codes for CASSSDTGRSGANVLTF.

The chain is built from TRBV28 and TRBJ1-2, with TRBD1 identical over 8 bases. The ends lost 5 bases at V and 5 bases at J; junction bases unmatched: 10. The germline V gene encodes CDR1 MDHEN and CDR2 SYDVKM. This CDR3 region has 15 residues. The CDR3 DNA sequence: TGTGCCAGCAGTCCCACGACAGGGGCGGGATATGGCTACACCTTC. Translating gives CASSPTTGAGYGYTF.